The clone carrying this T cell receptor (beta chain) was seen many times. From the 5' RACE reads, TCRdb called clonotypes with MiXCR, one entry per CDR3 protein. The data hold 100,000 to 130,000 distinct CDR3 sequences, with roughly an eighth observed a single time. This entry comes from a study of early T cells in non-severe SARS-CoV-2 infection. Study-level information: The sequenced material was bulk RNA from unsorted whole blood, and its chains were unpaired.

V trimming: 6 bases; J trimming: 2 bases; junction bases outside the gene matches: 8. The CDR3 contains 15 residues. CDR1 is SGHAT and CDR2 is FQDESV in the germline V gene (reference sequence). This chain uses TRBV11-1 with TRBJ2-5, with 8 nucleotides matching TRBD1. The receptor's source is an adult who was a healthcare worker with PCR-confirmed SARS-CoV-2 infection or an uninfected control (not recorded which). Sequenced material: whole blood. CDR3 protein: CASRTRDRPQETQYF. The CDR3 coding sequence is TGTGCCAGCAGAACACGGGACAGGCCTCAAGAGACCCAGTACTTC.